The T cell receptor beta chain described here comes from a study of PD-1 blockade in classical Hodgkin lymphoma. Clones were sequenced by immunoSEQ multiplex PCR, and TCRdb holds only the in-frame ones, with some missing. The repertoire includes 10,000 to 15,000 clones, approximately 79% of them detected once, and 1.5% to 2% sits in the top ten. Exposure to brentuximab vedotin varied, and each patient had relapsed following autologous stem cell transplantation. Out of thawed PBMCs, magnetic negative selection purified CD4+ T cells. The study recorded best responses of complete response, partial response or progressive disease. General study results and limits: Complete responders started with a diversity level that resembled newly diagnosed patients at baseline. Nothing has yet pinned down what causes the repertoire differences, possibly disease activity or prior therapy. CD4+ TCR diversity climbed significantly by C4D1, unlike CD8+ TCR diversity.

Germline-derived CDR1 and CDR2 are LGHNA and YSLEER. CDR3 length: 18 amino acids. V lost 0 bases to trimming and J lost 0 bases; unmatched junction nucleotides: 7. As for this clone: Its antigen is as yet unknown.

This TCR derives from a human donor with classical Hodgkin lymphoma. The sample consisted of CD4+ T cells from blood, taken at baseline. V usage is TRBV4-3 and J usage is TRBJ2-3; TRBD2 agrees at 9 bases. The CDR3 here is CASSQERLAGTSTDTQYF. DNA for the CDR3: TGCGCCAGCAGCCAAGAAAGGCTAGCGGGGACAAGCACAGATACGCAGTATTTT.